The 8 T cell receptor beta chains listed next were all sequenced from one sample in a study of patients and donors after allogeneic stem cell transplantation. One entry per CDR3 protein results from TCRdb running MiXCR on the RT-PCR reads. The sample has about a million distinct CDR3 sequences; under 20% are singletons. The sequenced material came from blood, either unsorted or a sorted T cell fraction (not recorded which). These receptors originate from a human donor who was either an allogeneic HSCT recipient or a stem cell or donor lymphocyte infusion donor (not recorded which). It is not recorded whose cells these are; they may come from a transplant donor.

DNA for the CDR3: TGTGCCAGCAGCTTAGGCCGAGGGACAGCAGGTTTGGCCCAGCATTTT. Translation gives CASSLGRGTAGLAQHF. V gene TRBV7-9 combines with J gene TRBJ1-5; 7 bases agree with TRBD1. Germline CDR1 SEHNR, CDR2 FQNEAQ (reference sequence). Losses at the gene ends were 1 base for V and 11 bases for J; bases not matched to a gene: 14. CDR3 length: 16 residues. The full variable domain, with the rest looked up from reference TRBV7-9 and TRBJ1-5, is DTGVSQNPRHKITKRGQNVTFRCDPISEHNRLYWYRQTLGQGPEFLTYFQNEAQLEKSRLLSDRFSAERPKGSFSTLEIQRTEQGDSAMYLCASSLGRGTAGLAQHFGDGTRLSIL.

The chain is built from TRBV6-1 and TRBJ1-2; 8 bases match TRBD1. The CDR3 contains 13 residues. The germline V gene encodes CDR1 MNHNS and CDR2 SASEGT. After removal of 5 bases from V and 8 bases from J, the junction contained 7 bases not matched to a gene. This CDR3 reads CASSRQGIWGYTF. CDR3 bases: TGTGCCAGCAGTCGACAGGGGATATGGGGCTACACCTTC.

The rearrangement links TRBV7-3 to TRBJ2-2; 11 positions match TRBD2. Germline-derived CDR1 and CDR2 are SGHTA and FQGTGA. This CDR3 region has 17 residues. With 3 bases clipped from V and 6 bases from J, the junction kept 9 bases outside the gene matches. The CDR3 loop is CASSFSLAGGMAGELFF. DNA for the CDR3: TGTGCCAGCAGCTTTAGTCTAGCGGGAGGAATGGCCGGGGAGCTGTTTTTT.

This clonotype was observed many times. V gene TRBV29-1 combines with J gene TRBJ2-1, with no clear D. This CDR3 is 13 amino acids long. The germline V gene has CDR1 SQVTM and CDR2 ANQGSEA. Trimming cost V 7 bases and J 5 bases, with 15 bases left between them. CDR3 DNA sequence: TGCAGCGCTAGGACCCTTACTAACAATGAGCAGTTCTTC. This translates into CSARTLTNNEQFF.

Notes on this clonotype: A read error may be the cause here, since a much bigger clone is one base away. V is TRBV5-4 and J is TRBJ2-5; no reliable D call. The germline V and J ends were trimmed by 0 bases and 4 bases, with 7 bases remaining between them. The CDR3 covers 13 residues. Germline CDR1 SGHNT, CDR2 YYREEE (reference sequence). The CDR3 DNA is TGTGCCAGCAGCTTGGCGGTGGGAGAGACCCAGTACTTC. It yields the protein CASSLAVGETQYF.

J is TRBJ1-1 and V is TRBV6-1; D call uncertain. Germline V gives CDR1 MNHNS, CDR2 SASEGT. V was clipped by 7 bases and J by 4 bases, with 16 bases between them. The CDR3 consists of 14 residues. The CDR3 is CASTLGRSATEAFF. The CDR3 DNA follows: TGTGCCAGCACTTTGGGCAGATCCGCCACTGAAGCTTTCTTT.

This clonotype was counted a few times. The chain uses TRBV12-3 or TRBV12-4 and TRBJ1-5, with D unresolved. The length of the CDR3 is 15 residues. V was clipped by 6 bases and J by 4 bases, with 16 bases between them. CDR3 loop: CASSRWKAQNQPQHF. DNA for the CDR3: TGTGCCAGCAGCCGTTGGAAGGCTCAAAATCAGCCCCAGCATTTT.

This clonotype has a handful of counts. The CDR3 protein is CASSLSSAGNLQETQYF. The CDR3 coding sequence is TGTGCCAGCAGTTTATCTTCGGCGGGAAACCTCCAAGAGACCCAGTACTTC. This chain joins TRBV12-3 or TRBV12-4 and TRBJ2-5; TRBD2 might be the D (6 bases). There are 17 residues in the CDR3. Trimming left V 2 bases short and J 1 base short, with 17 bases between.